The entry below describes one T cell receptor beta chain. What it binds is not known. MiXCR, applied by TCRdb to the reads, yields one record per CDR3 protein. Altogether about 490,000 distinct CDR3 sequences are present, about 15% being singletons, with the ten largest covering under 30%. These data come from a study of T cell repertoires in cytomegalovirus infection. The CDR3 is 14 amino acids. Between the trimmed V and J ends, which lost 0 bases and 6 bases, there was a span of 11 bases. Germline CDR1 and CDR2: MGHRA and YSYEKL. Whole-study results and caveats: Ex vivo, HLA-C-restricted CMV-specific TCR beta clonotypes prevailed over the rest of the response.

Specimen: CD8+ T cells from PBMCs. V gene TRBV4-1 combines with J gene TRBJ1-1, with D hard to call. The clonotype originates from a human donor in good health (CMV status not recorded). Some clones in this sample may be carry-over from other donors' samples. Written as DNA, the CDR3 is TGCGCCAGCAGCCAAGACGGTCCTCACCCTGAAGCTTTCTTT. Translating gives CASSQDGPHPEAFF.